This T cell receptor (beta chain) was sequenced for a study of Ad26.COV2.S vaccination and SARS-CoV-2 variants. About the research overall: Ad26.COV2.S was injected intramuscularly once or twice, 56 days apart.

Here immunoSEQ multiplex PCR was the method, and the copy in TCRdb shows in-frame clones only, minus some. The sample yields about 390,000 clones, more than 85% seen once. Treatment defined: roughly 18 received Ad26.COV2.S at low or high dose, single or two shots; about five received placebo; per-sample allocation not given. Collection of the samples took place on day 63 after the first injection of vaccine or placebo. Immunization relied on an Ad26 vector, which expressed Wuhan-strain SARS-CoV-2 spike. This CDR3 has 17 residues. Germline values: CDR1 MNHEY, CDR2 SMNVEV (reference sequence). V lost 0 bases to trimming and J lost 0 bases, with 9 bases between them. This clone was recorded once.

This clonotype was sampled from a person between 18 and 59 years old who received the Ad26.COV2.S COVID-19 vaccine or a placebo. This chain links TRBV27 with TRBJ1-6, with D unresolved. The material sequenced was peripheral blood, taken in a trial of Ad26.COV2.S vaccine versus placebo. In nucleotides, the CDR3 is TGTGCCAGCAGTTTATCAAAGGGAACCTCCTATAATTCACCCCTCCACTTT. It yields the protein CASSLSKGTSYNSPLHF.